Each of the 27 T cell receptor beta chains below was sequenced from the same sample in a study of cytomegalovirus exposure and HLA in healthy donors. PCR employed 60 Vbeta and 13 Jbeta primers. Here immunoSEQ multiplex PCR was the method, and the copy in TCRdb shows in-frame clones only, minus some. The sample holds under 200,000 clones, 75% to 90% seen once. Specimen: PBMCs. Receptors originate from a woman aged 45 to 65 in good health and CMV-seropositive.

V usage is TRBV9 and J usage is TRBJ2-1; D not certain. This CDR3 region has 13 residues. Germline V gene sequence: CDR1 SGDLS, CDR2 YYNGEE. V shed 3 bases and J shed 3 bases, with 7 bases lying between them. CDR3 amino acids: CASSGPGYNEQFF. The CDR3 bases are TGTGCCAGCAGCGGCCCCGGCTACAATGAGCAGTTCTTC. Filled out from reference TRBV9 and TRBJ2-1, the complete variable domain reads DSGVTQTPKHLITATGQRVTLRCSPRSGDLSVYWYQQSLDQGLQFLIQYYNGEERAKGNILERFSAQQFPDLHSELNLSSLELGDSALYFCASSGPGYNEQFFGPGTRLTVL.

The chain has TRBV27 and TRBJ2-5, with 8 bases identical to TRBD1. Judging by the DNA end, TRBJ2-7 fits better; the J call may be wrong. CDR3 length: 15 residues. Germline V gene lookup returns CDR1 MNHEY and CDR2 SMNVEV (reference sequence). For the CDR3, the DNA is TGTGCCAGCAGTTTTTCGAGGACAGGGTTCTACGAGCAGTACTTC. Its protein product is CASSFSRTGFYEQYF.

This clone was found once. V and J are TRBV4-1 and TRBJ1-5; D possibly corresponds to TRBD1 (6 bases). Germline assignment: CDR1 MGHRA and CDR2 YSYEKL. The CDR3 length is 15 residues. V lost 3 bases and J 5 bases, leaving 14 bases between the germline ends. For the CDR3, the DNA is TGCGCCAGCAGCCAGGTACAGGGTTCGGATCAGCCCCAGCATTTT. Residues: CASSQVQGSDQPQHF.

V usage is TRBV28 and J usage is TRBJ1-5; 8 bases are a match to TRBD1. V trimming: 1 base; J trimming: 1 base; junction bases outside the gene matches: 9. This CDR3 comprises 18 residues. CDR1 MDHEN and CDR2 SYDVKM come from the germline V gene. The CDR3 region is CASSLLPGGAGSNQPQHF. CDR3 in DNA: TGTGCCAGCAGTTTATTACCAGGGGGCGCAGGAAGCAATCAGCCCCAGCATTTT.

This clone has a single count. The chain recombines TRBV7-8 with TRBJ1-1, with D unresolved. V was cut by 2 bases and J by 0 bases, with 7 bases left in between. Germline V CDR1 and CDR2: SGHVS, FQNEAQ. This CDR3 region has 14 residues. The CDR3 loop is CASSLTEVNTEAFF. CDR3 nucleotide sequence: TGTGCCAGCAGCTTAACTGAAGTGAACACTGAAGCTTTCTTT.

The genes are TRBV2 and TRBJ1-6; D might be TRBD1 (6 bases). The length of the CDR3 is 14 residues. V lost 8 bases to trimming and J lost 6 bases, with 14 bases between them. Germline V gives CDR1 SNHLY, CDR2 FYNNEI. The CDR3 DNA sequence: TGTGCCAGCCGCCGGGACATAGTTAATTCACCCCTCCACTTT. Translating it yields CASRRDIVNSPLHF.

The chain employs TRBV19 and TRBJ1-1; D remains unclear. CDR3 length: 16 residues. Trimming pared 7 bases from V and 0 bases from J, leaving 18 bases between. Germline loops: CDR1 LNHDA, CDR2 SQIVND (reference sequence). CDR3 coding DNA: TGTGCCAGTACCCTCCGCCTAGGCACAATGAACACTGAAGCTTTCTTT. Translated, it gives CASTLRLGTMNTEAFF.

V usage is TRBV19 and J usage is TRBJ1-5, with TRBD1 identical over 7 bases. The CDR3 consists of 16 residues. V was clipped by 6 bases and J by 1 base; unmatched bases: 9. Germline CDR1 and CDR2: LNHDA and SQIVND (reference sequence). The CDR3 reads CASSALGGVSNQPQHF. CDR3 sequence (DNA): TGTGCCAGTAGCGCTCTAGGGGGCGTGAGCAATCAGCCCCAGCATTTT.

The chain uses TRBV27 and TRBJ1-2, with D hard to call. This CDR3 has 15 amino acids. Germline V CDR1 and CDR2: MNHEY, SMNVEV (reference sequence). The germline V and J ends were trimmed by 0 bases and 4 bases, with 12 bases remaining between them. The CDR3 spells CASSLSFPGGYGYTF. The DNA of the CDR3 is TGTGCCAGCAGTTTATCGTTCCCAGGAGGCTATGGCTACACCTTC.

The table lists this clone with a count of one. The gene calls are TRBV7-6 and TRBJ2-1; 10 bases agree with TRBD2. The CDR3 length is 15 residues. Trimming cost V 5 bases and J 9 bases; bases outside gene matches: 10. Germline CDR1 is SGHVS and CDR2 is FNYEAQ. CDR3 sequence reads: CASSQGGAGGPEQFF. The CDR3 bases are TGTGCCAGCAGCCAGGGGGGAGCGGGGGGGCCTGAGCAGTTCTTC.

The chain is built from TRBV19 and TRBJ2-1; D perhaps matches TRBD2 (6 bases). The CDR3 sequence is 14 residues long. The germline V gene encodes CDR1 LNHDA and CDR2 SQIVND (reference sequence). V was pared by 5 bases and J by 9 bases, with 17 bases between. This chain's CDR3 is CASSDGASVGEQFF. In nucleotides, the CDR3 is TGTGCCAGTAGTGATGGGGCTAGCGTTGGTGAGCAGTTCTTC.

The rearrangement joins TRBV7-3 to TRBJ2-2; D might be TRBD2 (6 bases). This CDR3 contains 14 residues. The germline gives CDR1 SGHTA, CDR2 FQGTGA. V lost 2 bases to trimming and J lost 6 bases, with 10 bases between them. The CDR3 loop is CASSLGGDAGELFF. The CDR3 bases are TGTGCCAGCAGCTTAGGAGGGGATGCCGGGGAGCTGTTTTTT.

This chain connects TRBV4-1 to TRBJ1-1; 11 nucleotides align to TRBD1. The J segment lost 3 bases and the V segment lost 0 bases, leaving 3 bases of the junction unmatched. This CDR3 is 16 amino acids long. In germline, CDR1 is MGHRA, CDR2 YSYEKL. This CDR3 is CASSQDPGQGDTEAFF. Written as DNA, the CDR3 is TGCGCCAGCAGCCAAGATCCGGGACAGGGGGACACTGAAGCTTTCTTT.

This clone was counted a single time. The V and J genes are TRBV9 and TRBJ2-5, with TRBD2 matching over 9 bases. CDR3 length equals 15 residues. The J segment lost 5 bases and the V segment lost 1 base, leaving 6 bases of the junction unmatched. Germline assignment: CDR1 SGDLS and CDR2 YYNGEE. CDR3 bases: TGTGCCAGCAGCGTAACAGCGGGGGGAAGGGAGACCCAGTACTTC. This gives the protein CASSVTAGGRETQYF.

This clone appeared a few times. The V and J genes are TRBV19 and TRBJ2-3; the D is unclear. V was pared by 7 bases and J by 3 bases, with 14 bases between. This CDR3 has 14 amino acids. Germline V lookup: CDR1 LNHDA, CDR2 SQIVND (reference sequence). The CDR3 region has the DNA TGTGCCAGTAAGAGCTCCATGAATACAGATACGCAGTATTTT. Protein: CASKSSMNTDTQYF.

This clone has only a few counts. The chain recombines TRBV19 with TRBJ2-1; D may be TRBD2 (6 bases). CDR3 size: 17 residues. V was trimmed by 1 base and J by 0 bases, leaving 13 bases between them. Germline-derived CDR1 and CDR2 are LNHDA and SQIVND (reference sequence). In nucleotides, the CDR3 is TGTGCCAGTAGTATAGCGGCCCGGGGGTCCTCCTACAATGAGCAGTTCTTC. This translates into CASSIAARGSSYNEQFF.

V gene TRBV7-3 combines with J gene TRBJ2-3; TRBD2 matches 7 bases. The CDR3 contains 14 residues. CDR1 SGHTA and CDR2 FQGTGA come from the germline V gene. V was clipped by 5 bases and J by 6 bases; unmatched bases: 8. The CDR3 sequence: CASSPSAGVDTQYF. CDR3 DNA sequence: TGTGCCAGCAGCCCCTCCGCGGGGGTTGATACGCAGTATTTT.

V usage is TRBV27 and J usage is TRBJ2-3; 11 nucleotides align to TRBD2. This CDR3 has 17 amino acids. The germline CDR1 and CDR2 sequences are MNHEY and SMNVEV (reference sequence). The V and J ends lost 1 base and 3 bases, in that order; junction bases with no gene match: 6. CDR3: CASSLWASGGRTDTQYF. CDR3 nucleotides: TGTGCCAGCAGTTTATGGGCTAGCGGGGGGAGAACAGATACGCAGTATTTT.

This chain joins TRBV9 and TRBJ2-2; 10 nucleotides line up with TRBD1. Per germline, CDR1 SGDLS and CDR2 YYNGEE. CDR3 length: 16 amino acids. V trimming: 3 bases; J trimming: 4 bases; junction bases outside the gene matches: 6. The CDR3: CASSARQGAGTGELFF. DNA for the CDR3: TGTGCCAGCAGCGCGCGACAGGGGGCGGGCACCGGGGAGCTGTTTTTT. Full variable domain (remainder filled in from reference TRBV9 and TRBJ2-2): DSGVTQTPKHLITATGQRVTLRCSPRSGDLSVYWYQQSLDQGLQFLIQYYNGEERAKGNILERFSAQQFPDLHSELNLSSLELGDSALYFCASSARQGAGTGELFFGEGSRLTVL.

The chain joins TRBV6-5 to TRBJ1-5, with 11 bases fitting TRBD1. J was trimmed by 7 bases and V by 4 bases; bases with no gene match: 6. The CDR3 runs 15 residues. The germline CDR1 and CDR2 sequences are MNHEY and SVGAGI. Written as DNA, the CDR3 is TGTGCCAGCAGTTCCCGGACAGGGGGCAGCCAGCCCCAGCATTTT. It encodes CASSSRTGGSQPQHF.

The V call is TRBV7-8, the J call TRBJ2-2; 11 bases align to TRBD2. With V trimmed by 3 bases and J by 6 bases, 6 bases remained unmatched. This CDR3 region has 16 residues. CDR1 and CDR2 (germline): SGHVS, FQNEAQ. The CDR3 reads CASSLVAGGPPGELFF. As DNA, the CDR3 is TGTGCCAGCAGCTTGGTAGCGGGGGGGCCCCCCGGGGAGCTGTTTTTT.

The chain couples TRBV12-5 to TRBJ2-1, with 7 bases fitting TRBD1. Germline lookup yields CDR1 LGHNT and CDR2 FRNRAP. The CDR3 loop spans 15 amino acids. V shed 5 bases and J 5 bases; nucleotides not matched to a gene: 9. The CDR3 DNA reads as TGTGCTAGTGGTACACAGACAGGGAAACACAATGAGCAGTTCTTC. Translated: CASGTQTGKHNEQFF.

This clone showed up just once. The chain links TRBV7-2 to TRBJ2-5; D might be TRBD1 (6 bases). Germline lookup yields CDR1 SGHTA and CDR2 FQGNSA. V lost 5 bases to trimming and J lost 3 bases, with 10 bases between them. This CDR3 is 13 amino acids long. CDR3 loop: CASSANREETQYF. CDR3 in DNA: TGTGCCAGCAGCGCAAACAGGGAAGAGACCCAGTACTTC.

This sequence joins TRBV5-1 and TRBJ2-2, with TRBD1 as a possible D gene (6 bases). Trimming pared 2 bases from V and 7 bases from J, leaving 15 bases between. The germline V gene encodes CDR1 SGHRS and CDR2 YFSETQ. The CDR3 length is 15 residues. CDR3 sequence (DNA): TGCGCCAGCAGCTTAGCTGGACAGTCTGGCGGGGAGCTGTTTTTT. Translation: CASSLAGQSGGELFF.

The chain recombines TRBV5-4 with TRBJ2-7, with D possibly matching TRBD1 (6 bases). The CDR3 length is 15 residues. The germline V gene encodes CDR1 SGHNT and CDR2 YYREEE (reference sequence). V was shortened by 3 bases and J by 6 bases, with 19 bases between the two germline ends. The CDR3 protein is CASSSAGAIALEQYF. The CDR3 coding sequence is TGTGCCAGCAGCTCCGCAGGGGCAATCGCCCTCGAGCAGTACTTC.

There are a few counts of this clone. The CDR3 DNA is TGCGCCAGCAGCGTCTTCAGCACAGATACGCAGTATTTT. Translated, it gives CASSVFSTDTQYF. The chain has TRBV5-1 and TRBJ2-3; no clear D. V lost 4 bases and J lost 0, with 6 bases in between. The CDR3 consists of 13 residues. CDR1 and CDR2 (germline): SGHRS, YFSETQ.

The rearrangement joins TRBV23-1 to TRBJ2-1; 8 bases fit TRBD2. TRBV23-1 is annotated as an ORF whose role is uncertain. Unmatched junction bases numbered 15, after V lost 10 bases and J lost 4 bases. This CDR3 contains 16 residues. CDR3 nucleotides: TGCGCCACCCTCCGGATCGGTAGCGGGGATTACAATGAGCAGTTCTTC. Amino acids: CATLRIGSGDYNEQFF.